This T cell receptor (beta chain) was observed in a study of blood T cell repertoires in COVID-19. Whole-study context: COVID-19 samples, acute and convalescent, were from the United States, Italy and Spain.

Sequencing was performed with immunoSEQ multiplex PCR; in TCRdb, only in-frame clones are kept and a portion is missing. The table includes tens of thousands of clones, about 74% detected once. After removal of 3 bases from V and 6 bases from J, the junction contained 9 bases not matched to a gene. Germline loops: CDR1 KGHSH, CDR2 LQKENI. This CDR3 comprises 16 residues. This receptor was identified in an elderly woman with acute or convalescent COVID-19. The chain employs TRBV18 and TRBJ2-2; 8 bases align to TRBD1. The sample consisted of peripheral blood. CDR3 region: CASSPTTTGASGELFF. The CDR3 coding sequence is TGTGCCAGCTCACCGACTACGACAGGGGCCTCCGGGGAGCTGTTTTTT.